What follows are 25 T cell receptor beta chains derived from one specimen sequenced in a study of OX40 agonist ivuxolimab in advanced cancers. The table came from immunoSEQ multiplex PCR; TCRdb's copy has only in-frame clones and leaves some out. The sample comprises about 83,000 clones, 65% to 85% of which are singletons, and about 7% rests with the top ten. Sequenced material: CD4+ or CD8+ T cells sorted from blood, taken in a trial of the OX40 agonist ivuxolimab. The receptors were gathered from an adult with an advanced solid tumor such as melanoma, head and neck, liver or kidney cancer.

V and J are TRBV18 and TRBJ2-6; D is ambiguous. V was trimmed by 3 bases and J by 2 bases, leaving 8 bases between them. Germline CDR1 reads KGHSH; CDR2 reads LQKENI. The CDR3 has 15 residues. The DNA of the CDR3 is TGTGCCAGCTCACCGGGGTTACCTGGGGCCAACGTCCTGACTTTC. This encodes CASSPGLPGANVLTF.

The chain recombines TRBV7-9 with TRBJ1-1; D is possibly TRBD1 (5 bases). Germline V lookup: CDR1 SEHNR, CDR2 FQNEAQ (reference sequence). Trimming stripped 4 bases from V and 4 bases from J, with 10 bases between. This CDR3 is 13 amino acids long. CDR3 protein: CASSSQGVTEAFF. In DNA, the CDR3 is TGTGCCAGCAGCTCTCAGGGTGTCACTGAAGCTTTCTTT.

This clone was counted a single time. V gene TRBV7-2 combines with J gene TRBJ2-1; TRBD2 is a possible D gene (6 bases). This CDR3 is built from 15 residues. Germline CDR1 is SGHTA and CDR2 is FQGNSA. Trimming left V 3 bases short and J 1 base short, with 10 bases between. The CDR3 nucleotides are TGTGCCAGCAGCTTCGACAGCGGGTCCTACAATGAGCAGTTCTTC. This codes for CASSFDSGSYNEQFF.

This clone came up once. The chain combines TRBV28 with TRBJ2-3; D not resolved. V was clipped by 2 bases and J by 2 bases, with 11 bases between them. Per germline, CDR1 MDHEN and CDR2 SYDVKM. This CDR3 is built from 15 residues. CDR3 amino acids: CASSLVEAATDTQYF. The CDR3, as DNA: TGTGCCAGCAGTTTAGTTGAGGCAGCCACAGATACGCAGTATTTT.

The chain recombines TRBV6-6 with TRBJ2-7, with 8 positions matching TRBD2. The V and J ends lost 6 bases and 7 bases, in that order; junction bases with no gene match: 11. The germline V gene encodes CDR1 MNHNY and CDR2 SVGAGI (reference sequence). The CDR3 length is 14 residues. CDR3 loop: CASSPAGGAKEQYF. DNA for the CDR3: TGTGCCAGCAGCCCTGCCGGGGGGGCGAAGGAGCAGTACTTC.

This chain joins TRBV5-6 and TRBJ2-1; 12 bases are a match to TRBD2. The germline V gene encodes CDR1 SGHDT and CDR2 YYEEEE. Trimming took 6 bases from V and 0 from J; bases not matched to a gene: 4. CDR3 size: 16 residues. The CDR3 reads CASTPSGRASYNEQFF. For the CDR3, the DNA is TGTGCCAGCACTCCTAGCGGGAGGGCCTCCTACAATGAGCAGTTCTTC.

The J gene is TRBJ1-1, the V gene TRBV30; D unclear. The CDR3 sequence is 12 residues long. Trimming removed 5 bases from V and 11 bases from J, with 18 bases in between. Germline-derived CDR1 and CDR2 are GTSNPN and SVGIG (reference sequence). This CDR3 reads CAWEVPGQRAFF. CDR3 nucleotide sequence: TGTGCCTGGGAAGTACCGGGTCAAAGGGCTTTCTTT.

V gene TRBV30 combines with J gene TRBJ2-7; D is uncertain. Trimming cost V 2 bases and J 2 bases, with 4 bases left between them. This CDR3 contains 11 residues. CDR1 and CDR2 (germline): GTSNPN, SVGIG (reference sequence). The CDR3 protein is CAWSNTYEQYF. The CDR3 nucleotides are TGTGCCTGGAGTAATACCTACGAGCAGTACTTC.

This clone has more than one count but fewer than ten. The J gene is TRBJ1-1, the V gene TRBV11-3, with a weak D call TRBD1 (6 bases). This CDR3 comprises 13 residues. Trimming cost V 1 base and J 6 bases, with 9 bases left between them. The germline V gene encodes CDR1 SGHNT and CDR2 YENEEA. CDR3 loop: CASSLVRGAEAFF. CDR3 nucleotides: TGTGCCAGCAGCTTAGTGAGGGGGGCTGAAGCTTTCTTT. Full variable domain (remainder filled in from reference TRBV11-3 and TRBJ1-1): EAGVVQSPRYKIIEKKQPVAFWCNPISGHNTLYWYLQNLGQGPELLIRYENEEAVDDSQLPKDRFSAERLKGVDSTLKIQPAELGDSAVYLCASSLVRGAEAFFGQGTRLTVV.

This chain connects TRBV18 to TRBJ1-4; perhaps TRBD1 as D (5 bases). CDR3 length: 16 residues. Germline CDR1 KGHSH, CDR2 LQKENI. V dropped 6 bases and J dropped 0 bases, with 14 bases sitting between them. For the CDR3, the DNA is TGTGCCAGCTCGGCAGGGATTAGGACAACTAATGAAAAACTGTTTTTT. Protein sequence: CASSAGIRTTNEKLFF. The full variable domain, its missing parts supplied by reference TRBV18 and TRBJ1-4, is NAGVMQNPRHLVRRRGQEARLRCSPMKGHSHVYWYRQLPEEGLKFMVYLQKENIIDESGMPKERFSAEFPKEGPSILRIQQVVRGDSAAYFCASSAGIRTTNEKLFFGSGTQLSVL.

The chain couples TRBV2 to TRBJ2-5; D unclear. The CDR3 runs to 13 residues. CDR1 and CDR2 from the germline V gene are SNHLY and FYNNEI. Between the trimmed V and J ends, which lost 3 bases and 5 bases, there was a span of 10 bases. CDR3 DNA sequence: TGTGCCAGCAGTGATAGAAGCGTCGAGACCCAGTACTTC. Amino acids: CASSDRSVETQYF. Full variable domain (outside the CDR3, taken from reference TRBV2 and TRBJ2-5): EPEVTQTPSHQVTQMGQEVILRCVPISNHLYFYWYRQILGQKVEFLVSFYNNEISEKSEIFDDQFSVERPDGSNFTLKIRSTKLEDSAMYFCASSDRSVETQYFGPGTRLLVL.

The chain couples TRBV5-1 to TRBJ2-5; no reliable D call. Between the trimmed V and J ends, which lost 2 bases and 5 bases, there was a span of 4 bases. The CDR3 has 11 amino acids. Germline V gene sequence: CDR1 SGHRS, CDR2 YFSETQ. The CDR3 region is CASSFEETQYF. The CDR3 nucleotides read TGCGCCAGCAGCTTCGAGGAGACCCAGTACTTC.

The V gene is TRBV18, the J gene TRBJ2-5; 11 positions match TRBD2. The CDR3 loop spans 17 amino acids. The V and J ends lost 3 bases and 4 bases, in that order; junction bases with no gene match: 10. CDR1 is KGHSH, CDR2 LQKENI, per germline. The DNA for the CDR3 is TGTGCCAGCTCACCGGAACTAGCGGGGGCGGTAAGAGAGACCCAGTACTTC. This encodes CASSPELAGAVRETQYF.

The gene calls are TRBV11-3 and TRBJ1-1, with D unclear. This CDR3 has 15 amino acids. Trimming left V 1 base short and J 9 bases short, with 18 bases between. From germline, CDR1 is SGHNT and CDR2 YENEEA. The CDR3 region has the DNA TGTGCCAGCAGCTTAGTTTATATGGGCCAACCGAAAGCTTTCTTT. Translated: CASSLVYMGQPKAFF.

This clone showed up just once. The chain links TRBV21-1 to TRBJ1-2. TRBV21-1 is flagged as a pseudogene. CDR3 length: 10 amino acids. In nucleotides, the CDR3 is TGTGCCAGCAGCAAAGGCGGCTACACCTTC. Amino acid sequence: CASSKGGYTF.

The chain has TRBV7-6 and TRBJ2-1, with 9 bases fitting TRBD2. V dropped 0 bases and J dropped 9; count of bases not matched to a gene: 12. The CDR3 contains 17 residues. Germline CDR1 is SGHVS and CDR2 is FNYEAQ. DNA for the CDR3: TGTGCCAGCAGCTTAGCGCTTTTGGCGGGGGGGCAAGGTGAGCAGTTCTTC. Amino acids: CASSLALLAGGQGEQFF. The full variable domain, completed using reference TRBV7-6 and TRBJ2-1, is GAGVSQSPRYKVTKRGQDVALRCDPISGHVSLYWYRQALGQGPEFLTYFNYEAQQDKSGLPNDRFSAERPEGSISTLTIQRTEQRDSAMYRCASSLALLAGGQGEQFFGPGTRLTVL.

The V gene is TRBV30, the J gene TRBJ2-6; 7 bases match TRBD1. The CDR3 has 17 residues. The V and J ends lost 0 bases and 0 bases, in that order; junction bases with no gene match: 5. The germline gives CDR1 GTSNPN, CDR2 SVGIG (reference sequence). The CDR3 is CAWSVTGASSGANVLTF. DNA for the CDR3: TGTGCCTGGAGTGTCACAGGGGCTTCCTCTGGGGCCAACGTCCTGACTTTC.

This clone was picked up a small number of times. J is TRBJ1-5 and V is TRBV5-1; 7 nucleotides align to TRBD1. V trimming: 4 bases; J trimming: 6 bases; junction bases outside the gene matches: 7. This CDR3 has 14 amino acids. The V gene's germline CDR1 is SGHRS and CDR2 YFSETQ. Here the CDR3 DNA reads TGCGCCAGCAGCACGAGACAGGGCGGTCAGCCCCAGCATTTT. Protein sequence: CASSTRQGGQPQHF.

This chain links TRBV4-2 with TRBJ2-3, with TRBD2 as a possible D gene (7 bases). The length of the CDR3 is 17 residues. Trimming pared 1 base from V and 6 bases from J, leaving 20 bases between. Germline assignment: CDR1 LGHNA and CDR2 YNFKEQ. In DNA, the CDR3 is TGTGCCAGCAGCCAAGTCCGGGGGGACACTAAGGGGGATACGCAGTATTTT. Protein sequence: CASSQVRGDTKGDTQYF.

This rearrangement joins TRBV27 to TRBJ2-5; D may be TRBD2 (5 bases). This CDR3 is 16 amino acids long. Germline V gives CDR1 MNHEY, CDR2 SMNVEV (reference sequence). V lost 6 bases, J lost 2 bases, and 19 bases lay in between. CDR3 amino acids: CASSPGFGVRQETQYF. The DNA of the CDR3 is TGTGCCAGCAGCCCTGGGTTCGGGGTTCGACAAGAGACCCAGTACTTC.

The chain employs TRBV7-3 and TRBJ2-2; D gene uncertain. The CDR3 totals 12 residues. Germline values: CDR1 SGHTA, CDR2 FQGTGA. V gave up 6 bases and J gave up 4 bases, with 6 bases separating them. This chain's CDR3 is CASSPLTGELFF. The CDR3 nucleotides read TGTGCCAGCAGTCCCCTCACCGGGGAGCTGTTTTTT.

In this sample, this clone turned up once. The V call is TRBV6-6, the J call TRBJ1-3, with D uncertain. The germline gives CDR1 MNHNY, CDR2 SVGAGI (reference sequence). This CDR3 has 12 amino acids. The CDR3 bases are TGTGTAGCGGTTAGCTCTGGAAACACCATATATTTT. Its protein product is CVAVSSGNTIYF.

This clone has a count of ten or more. The chain employs TRBV7-8 and TRBJ2-2, with unresolved D. The CDR3 runs to 12 residues. V lost 4 bases and J lost 4, with 4 bases in between. Germline loops: CDR1 SGHVS, CDR2 FQNEAQ. This CDR3 reads CASSSLTGELFF. CDR3 coding DNA: TGTGCCAGCAGCTCACTCACCGGGGAGCTGTTTTTT.

The CDR3 region is CASSLSGGSDTQYF. The CDR3 region has the DNA TGTGCCAGCAGCCTTAGCGGGGGCTCAGATACGCAGTATTTT. This chain connects TRBV5-8 to TRBJ2-3, with TRBD2 matching over 9 bases. The germline V gene has CDR1 SGHTS and CDR2 YDEGEE. V dropped 4 bases and J dropped 4; count of bases not matched to a gene: 4. The CDR3 extends over 14 amino acids.

This clone was seen a few times. This chain uses TRBV6-6 with TRBJ2-2; a possible D gene is TRBD2 (6 bases). The V and J ends lost 5 bases and 6 bases respectively, with 10 bases between them. Germline CDR1 is MNHNY and CDR2 is SVGAGI (reference sequence). This CDR3 contains 13 residues. CDR3: CASSPTSPGELFF. CDR3 coding DNA: TGTGCCAGCAGTCCAACTAGCCCCGGGGAGCTGTTTTTT.